These 17 T cell receptor beta chains share one sample of origin, sequenced in a study of T-cell reconstitution after alpha-beta-depleted transplantation in children. Unique molecular identifiers were incorporated during preparation of the TCRbeta library. TCRdb processed the PCR reads anew with MiXCR; each CDR3 protein has one entry. The sample has fewer than 1 million distinct CDR3 sequences; roughly 15% are singletons. Sample: PBMCs, mostly from graft donor cells, taken 360 days after TCRalphabeta/CD19-depleted stem cell transplant. Every receptor here comes from a male patient younger than 18 who had a stem cell transplant for acute lymphoblastic leukemia, so the T cells may come from the graft donor.

This clonotype was observed a few times. The genes are TRBV12-3 or TRBV12-4 and TRBJ2-1, with 7 bases matching TRBD1. This CDR3 spans 15 amino acids. V lost 5 bases, J lost 9 bases, and 13 bases stayed unmatched. CDR3 sequence: CASSEYRQGMREQFF. The CDR3 region has the DNA TGTGCCAGCAGTGAGTACCGACAGGGAATGCGTGAGCAGTTCTTC.

This rearrangement joins TRBV20-1 to TRBJ2-7; D is unresolved. Germline CDR1 is DFQATT and CDR2 is SNEGSKA (reference sequence). V lost 0 bases to trimming and J lost 3 bases, with 9 bases between them. This CDR3 region has 13 residues. The chain's CDR3 is CSARDRHNYEQYF. The CDR3, as DNA: TGCAGTGCTAGAGATCGACACAACTACGAGCAGTACTTC.

The chain recombines TRBV14 with TRBJ2-1, with 9 bases matching TRBD1. Germline V lookup: CDR1 SGHDN, CDR2 FVKESK. With V trimmed by 5 bases and J by 6 bases, 8 bases remained unmatched. This CDR3 is built from 15 residues. The DNA of the CDR3 is TGTGCCAGCAGCAACCGGGACAGGGCCCTCAATGAGCAGTTCTTC. This translates into CASSNRDRALNEQFF.

This clonotype was detected only a few times. V and J are TRBV5-4 and TRBJ1-2; TRBD1 matches 9 bases. This CDR3 region has 14 residues. V gave up 0 bases and J gave up 7 bases; unmatched junction bases: 4. The V gene's germline CDR1 is SGHNT and CDR2 YYREEE (reference sequence). CDR3 in DNA: TGTGCCAGCAGCTTGGGACAGGGGGACTTTGGCTACACCTTC. This gives the protein CASSLGQGDFGYTF.

The rearrangement joins TRBV7-8 to TRBJ2-4; TRBD2 might be the D (5 bases). V lost 2 bases and J lost 9, with 14 bases in between. CDR3 size: 14 residues. Germline CDR1 SGHVS, CDR2 FQNEAQ. CDR3 protein: CASSLSRGGGIQYF. DNA for the CDR3: TGTGCCAGCAGCTTATCCCGCGGAGGCGGCATTCAGTACTTC.

Only a few counts were recorded for this clonotype. V is TRBV5-1 and J is TRBJ2-1, with D unresolved. Trimming shortened V by 0 bases and J by 4 bases, and 11 bases separated the two germline ends. This CDR3 spans 15 amino acids. Germline V gene lookup returns CDR1 SGHRS and CDR2 YFSETQ. CDR3 nucleotide sequence: TGCGCCAGCAGCTTGGAAGGTCTAGATTACAATGAGCAGTTCTTC. Its protein product is CASSLEGLDYNEQFF.

The sample holds a few counts of this clonotype. The CDR3 region has the DNA TGTGCCAGCAGTCCACCTTTTGGGGGGAGTGGGGCCGGGGAGCTGTTTTTT. Amino acid sequence: CASSPPFGGSGAGELFF. The rearrangement uses TRBV27 and TRBJ2-2, with a weak D call TRBD2 (6 bases). With 5 bases removed from V and 6 bases from J, the gap between germline ends came to 22 bases. The CDR3 spans 17 residues. The germline CDR1 and CDR2 sequences are MNHEY and SMNVEV (reference sequence).

V and J are TRBV9 and TRBJ2-1; TRBD2 matches at 13 bases. Germline V gene sequence: CDR1 SGDLS, CDR2 YYNGEE. The J segment lost 7 bases and the V segment lost 4 bases, leaving 11 bases of the junction unmatched. The length of the CDR3 is 17 residues. The CDR3 DNA is TGTGCCAGCAGCCCTTTGGGGGGGACTAGCGGGATTAATGAGCAGTTCTTC. This translates into CASSPLGGTSGINEQFF.

This clonotype was observed a few times. This rearrangement joins TRBV5-1 to TRBJ2-7; D call uncertain. V lost 0 bases, J lost 3 bases, and 13 bases lay in between. This CDR3 comprises 15 residues. The germline gives CDR1 SGHRS, CDR2 YFSETQ. The CDR3 loop reads CASSLECRVDYEQYF. The CDR3 DNA is TGCGCCAGCAGCTTGGAGTGCCGGGTCGACTACGAGCAGTACTTC.

This sequence joins TRBV3-1 and TRBJ1-2; TRBD1 might be the D (5 bases). Germline values: CDR1 LGHDT, CDR2 YNNKEL (reference sequence). Trimming pared 1 base from V and 2 bases from J, leaving 14 bases between. This CDR3 has 16 amino acids. CDR3: CASSQVGQVKNYGYTF. CDR3 DNA: TGTGCCAGCAGCCAAGTGGGGCAGGTCAAGAACTATGGCTACACCTTC.

The chain couples TRBV6-1 to TRBJ1-2; the D is unclear. Looked up from germline, CDR1 is MNHNS and CDR2 is SASEGT. V was clipped by 7 bases and J by 3 bases, with 15 bases between them. This CDR3 is 14 amino acids long. CDR3 amino acids: CASTSFRAHYGYTF. The DNA of the CDR3 is TGTGCCAGCACCTCCTTCAGAGCCCACTATGGCTACACCTTC.

This clonotype was counted many times. The chain carries TRBV12-3 or TRBV12-4 and TRBJ2-5; D is possibly TRBD1 (5 bases). The V and J ends lost 3 bases and 4 bases respectively, with 12 bases between them. This CDR3 region has 14 residues. CDR3 region: CASSLGSTAETQYF. DNA of the CDR3: TGTGCCAGCAGTTTGGGATCGACAGCAGAGACCCAGTACTTC.

This clonotype occurred a few times. The chain couples TRBV5-1 to TRBJ2-6; D is unclear. This CDR3 is built from 14 residues. The V end was cut by 6 bases, the J end by 0 bases, with 7 bases between. Germline V lookup: CDR1 SGHRS, CDR2 YFSETQ. This chain's CDR3 is CASTLNSGANVLTF. DNA of the CDR3: TGCGCCAGCACCCTAAACTCTGGGGCCAACGTCCTGACTTTC.

This sequence joins TRBV5-6 and TRBJ2-5; 11 nucleotides match TRBD2. The germline CDR1 and CDR2 sequences are SGHDT and YYEEEE. The V and J ends lost 2 bases and 3 bases, in that order; junction bases with no gene match: 6. This CDR3 region has 16 residues. CDR3 sequence: CASSFYILAGEETQYF. The CDR3 region has the DNA TGTGCCAGCAGCTTCTATATACTAGCGGGAGAAGAGACCCAGTACTTC.

The V and J genes are TRBV27 and TRBJ1-5; a weak D match, TRBD1 (5 bases). Germline assignment: CDR1 MNHEY and CDR2 SMNVEV (reference sequence). CDR3 length: 20 residues. Trimming removed 5 bases from V and 0 bases from J, with 26 bases in between. The CDR3 region is CASSPSILLRDEVSNQPQHF. CDR3 nucleotides: TGTGCCAGCAGTCCTTCAATCTTGCTCCGGGACGAAGTTAGCAATCAGCCCCAGCATTTT.

With respect to this clonotype: A read error is possible here, since a much larger clone lies one base away. The chain links TRBV7-9 to TRBJ2-7, with 9 bases identical to TRBD1. CDR1 is SEHNR, CDR2 FQNEAQ, per germline (reference sequence). The CDR3 runs to 14 residues. CDR3 loop: CPSSLDRGVNEQYF. The CDR3 DNA reads as TGTCCCAGCAGCTTGGACAGGGGTGTGAACGAGCAGTACTTC.

In the case of this clonotype: Given a much more abundant clone one base away, this may be a read error. V and J are TRBV29-1 and TRBJ1-4; unclear D gene. The CDR3 spans 16 residues. The V gene's germline CDR1 is SQVTM and CDR2 ANQGSEA. The V and J ends lost 4 bases and 0 bases respectively, with 15 bases between them. The CDR3: CSVGTWMVTTNEKLFF. The CDR3 DNA follows: TGCAGCGTTGGAACCTGGATGGTTACAACTAATGAAAAACTGTTTTTT.